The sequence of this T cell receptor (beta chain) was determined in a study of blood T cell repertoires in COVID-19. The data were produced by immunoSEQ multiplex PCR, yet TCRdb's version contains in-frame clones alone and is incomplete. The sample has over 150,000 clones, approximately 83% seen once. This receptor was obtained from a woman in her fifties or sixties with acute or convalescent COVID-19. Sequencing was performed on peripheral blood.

CDR3 protein: CASSYWGGAGGEQFF. CDR3 nucleotides: TGTGCCAGCAGTTACTGGGGAGGAGCGGGGGGAGAGCAGTTCTTC. V gene TRBV6-2 or TRBV6-3 combines with J gene TRBJ2-1; TRBD2 matches 9 bases. CDR1 and CDR2 from the germline V gene are MNHEY and SVGEGT. Trimming removed 1 base from V and 10 bases from J; junction bases left unmatched: 8. The CDR3 runs to 15 residues.